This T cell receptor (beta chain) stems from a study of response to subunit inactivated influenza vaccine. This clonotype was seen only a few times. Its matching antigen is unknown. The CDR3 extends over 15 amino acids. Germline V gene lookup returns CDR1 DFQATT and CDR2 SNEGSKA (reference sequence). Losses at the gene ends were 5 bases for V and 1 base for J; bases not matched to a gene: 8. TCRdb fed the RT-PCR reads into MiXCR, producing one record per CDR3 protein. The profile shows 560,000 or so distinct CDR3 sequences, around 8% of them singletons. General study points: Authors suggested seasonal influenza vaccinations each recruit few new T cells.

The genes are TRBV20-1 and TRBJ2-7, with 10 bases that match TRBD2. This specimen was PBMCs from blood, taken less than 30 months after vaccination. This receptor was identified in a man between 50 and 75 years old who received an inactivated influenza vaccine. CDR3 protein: CSAGSSGSRSYEQYF. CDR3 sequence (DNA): TGCAGTGCTGGTTCTAGCGGGAGTAGATCCTACGAGCAGTACTTC.